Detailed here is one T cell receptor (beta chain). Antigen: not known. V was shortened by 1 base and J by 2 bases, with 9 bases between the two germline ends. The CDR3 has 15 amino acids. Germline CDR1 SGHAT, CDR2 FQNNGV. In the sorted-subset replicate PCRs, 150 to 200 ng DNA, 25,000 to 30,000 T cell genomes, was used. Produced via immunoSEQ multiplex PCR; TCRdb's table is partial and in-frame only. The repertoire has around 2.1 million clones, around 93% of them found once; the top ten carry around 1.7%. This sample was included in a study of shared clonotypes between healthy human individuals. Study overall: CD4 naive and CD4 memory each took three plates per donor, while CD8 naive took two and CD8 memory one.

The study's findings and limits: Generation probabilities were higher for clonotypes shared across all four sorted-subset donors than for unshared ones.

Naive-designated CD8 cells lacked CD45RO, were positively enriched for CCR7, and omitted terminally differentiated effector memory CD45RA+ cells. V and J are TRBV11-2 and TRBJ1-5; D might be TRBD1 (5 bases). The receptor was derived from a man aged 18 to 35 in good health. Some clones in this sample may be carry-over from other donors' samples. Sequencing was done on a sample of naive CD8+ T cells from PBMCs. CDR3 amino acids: CASSLGGSGNQPQHF. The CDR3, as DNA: TGTGCCAGCAGCTTAGGGGGGTCTGGCAATCAGCCCCAGCATTTT.